This is a list of T cell receptor beta chains from one sample in a study of OX40 agonist ivuxolimab in advanced cancers. Clones were sequenced by immunoSEQ multiplex PCR, and TCRdb holds only the in-frame ones, with some missing. The data contain about 25,000 clones, approximately 81% of them seen just once; the ten biggest clones take up about 20%. Material: CD4+ or CD8+ T cells sorted from blood, obtained in a trial of the OX40 agonist ivuxolimab. The receptors come from an adult with an advanced solid tumor such as melanoma, head and neck, liver or kidney cancer. The CDR3 runs from the conserved cysteine through the conserved F or W. A D gene is named only where the DNA matches it firmly. Size is omitted from some rows. Given values are once, few, many or a class for expanded clones.

- | TRBJ1-4 | TRBV14 | - | 15 | CASSQGGGLNEKLFF | TGTGCCAGCAGCCAAGGAGGAGGCTTGAATGAAAAACTGTTTTTT
- | TRBJ2-1 | TRBV9 | - | 15 | CASSVGDSALNEQFF | TGTGCCAGCAGCGTAGGAGACAGCGCCCTCAATGAGCAGTTCTTC
TRBD1 | TRBJ2-4 | TRBV6-6 | - | 15 | CASSLPGQGKNIQYF | TGTGCCAGCAGTTTACCGGGACAGGGGAAAAACATTCAGTACTTC
- | TRBJ1-1 | TRBV13 | - | 11 | CASSTGPEAFF | TGTGCCAGCAGCACGGGACCTGAAGCTTTCTTT
- | TRBJ2-7 | TRBV28 | - | 15 | CASSFYEGGPYEQYF | TGTGCCAGCAGTTTTTATGAGGGGGGGCCCTACGAGCAGTACTTC
TRBD1 | TRBJ1-5 | TRBV6-6 | - | 14 | CASSLTGRGQPQHF | TGTGCCAGCAGTTTGACAGGGCGAGGGCAGCCCCAGCATTTT
- | TRBJ2-1 | TRBV14 | - | 16 | CASSQDTSFSYNEQFF | TGTGCCAGCAGCCAAGATACCAGTTTTTCCTACAATGAGCAGTTCTTC
TRBD1 | TRBJ2-7 | TRBV5-6 | - | 15 | CASSLYGQGQDEQYF | TGTGCCAGCAGCCTATATGGACAGGGGCAGGACGAGCAGTACTTC
TRBD1 | TRBJ2-1 | TRBV7-7 | - | 12 | CASSLGTGELFF | TGTGCCAGCAGCTTAGGAACAGGGGAACTTTTCTTC
TRBD2 | TRBJ2-5 | TRBV14 | - | 13 | CATRRGSQETQYF | TGTGCAACGCGGCGGGGGTCCCAAGAGACCCAGTACTTC
TRBD2 | TRBJ2-2 | TRBV10-3 | - | 14 | CAIGLAANTGELFF | TGTGCCATCGGGCTAGCGGCGAACACCGGGGAGCTGTTTTTT
- | TRBJ1-1 | TRBV4-1 | - | 15 | CASSQARTDNTEAFF | TGCGCCAGCAGCCAAGCTCGGACAGATAACACTGAAGCTTTCTTT
- | TRBJ2-1 | TRBV19 | few | 15 | CASRVEGRSYNEQFF | TGTGCCAGTCGTGTAGAGGGGCGCTCCTACAATGAGCAGTTCTTC
TRBD2 | TRBJ2-2 | TRBV28 | few | 14 | CASSFRGGHGELFF | TGTGCCAGCAGTTTCCGCGGGGGTCACGGGGAGCTGTTTTTT
TRBD1 | TRBJ2-7 | TRBV11-2 | - | 14 | CASSLGQGTYEQYF | TGTGCCAGCAGCTTAGGACAGGGGACCTACGAGCAGTACTTC
- | TRBJ2-7 | TRBV19 | - | 13 | CASSIYWSGEQYF | TGTGCCAGTAGTATATATTGGAGTGGCGAGCAGTACTTC
- | TRBJ2-3 | TRBV2 | - | 15 | CASMRPSPRTDTQYF | TGTGCCAGCATGAGACCTAGCCCCCGCACAGATACGCAGTATTTT
- | TRBJ2-7 | TRBV6-5 | - | 12 | CASSYNPYEQYF | TGTGCCAGCAGTTACAACCCCTACGAGCAGTACTTC
TRBD1 | TRBJ2-2 | TRBV7-9 | - | 17 | CASSPRDRGRVTGELFF | TGTGCCAGCAGCCCCCGGGACAGGGGGCGGGTCACCGGGGAGCTGTTTTTT
- | TRBJ2-1 | TRBV19 | - | 15 | CASTFTGDSYNEQFF | TGTGCCAGTACCTTCACCGGGGATTCCTACAATGAGCAGTTCTTC
- | TRBJ1-1 | TRBV30 | - | 12 | CAWDPGDTEAFF | TGTGCCTGGGACCCAGGGGACACTGAAGCTTTCTTT
TRBD2 | TRBJ2-7 | TRBV5-6 | - | 13 | CASRFGGAGEQYF | TGTGCCAGCAGGTTCGGGGGGGCCGGCGAGCAGTACTTC
- | TRBJ2-7 | TRBV27 | - | 13 | CASSLQQGNEQYF | TGTGCCAGCAGTTTACAACAGGGTAACGAGCAGTACTTC
TRBD2 | TRBJ2-3 | TRBV7-6 | - | 16 | CASSLIAGGPLDTQYF | TGTGCCAGCAGCCTTATAGCGGGGGGGCCTTTAGATACGCAGTATTTT
- | TRBJ1-6 | TRBV28 | - | 17 | CASSSPFTGLYNSPLHF | TGTGCCAGCAGTTCCCCCTTTACAGGGCTTTATAATTCACCCCTCCACTTT
TRBD1 | TRBJ1-1 | TRBV4-1 | - | 19 | CASSVLGGGQGEEVTEAFF | TGCGCCAGCAGCGTACTTGGGGGCGGACAGGGAGAGGAGGTGACTGAAGCTTTCTTT
- | TRBJ1-2 | TRBV9 | - | 14 | CASSPRGGTYGYTF | TGTGCCAGCAGCCCGAGAGGGGGTACCTATGGCTACACCTTC
- | TRBJ2-3 | TRBV7-3 | - | 14 | CASSFRDGTDTQYF | TGTGCCAGCAGCTTCCGGGACGGAACAGATACGCAGTATTTT
TRBD1 | TRBJ2-7 | TRBV5-1 | - | 19 | CASSLAGGQGVGYPYEQYF | TGCGCCAGCAGCTTGGCCGGGGGACAGGGGGTAGGGTACCCCTACGAGCAGTACTTC
- | TRBJ2-2 | TRBV5-4 | once | 15 | CASSGFDLGAGELFF | TGTGCCAGCAGCGGTTTCGACTTGGGGGCCGGGGAGCTGTTTTTT
TRBD1 | TRBJ1-1 | TRBV27 | once | 18 | CASSPDRGSALMNTEAFF | TGTGCCAGCAGTCCGGACAGGGGATCGGCTTTAATGAACACTGAAGCTTTCTTT
- | TRBJ2-7 | TRBV5-1 | - | 14 | CASSLDRGGYEQYF | TGCGCCAGCAGCTTGGATAGAGGGGGCTACGAGCAGTACTTC
TRBD1 | TRBJ1-5 | TRBV7-3 | - | 15 | CASSHNRGGDQPQHF | TGTGCCAGCAGCCATAACAGGGGAGGGGATCAGCCCCAGCATTTT
- | TRBJ2-7 | TRBV10-3 | - | 13 | CAISGVEGAEQYF | TGTGCCATCAGTGGGGTGGAAGGGGCCGAGCAGTACTTC
TRBD2 | TRBJ2-1 | TRBV29-1 | few | 14 | CSTYSGSRYNEQFF | TGCAGCACCTATAGCGGGAGTCGATACAATGAGCAGTTCTTC
- | TRBJ2-1 | TRBV25-1 | few | 13 | CASTLSSYNEQFF | TGTGCCAGCACCCTGAGCTCCTACAATGAGCAGTTCTTC
- | TRBJ2-3 | TRBV2 | - | 15 | CAKKNAEGLADTQYF | TGTGCCAAGAAGAATGCGGAGGGCCTCGCAGATACGCAGTATTTT
- | TRBJ1-5 | TRBV18 | - | 12 | CASSPPGQPQHF | TGTGCCAGCTCACCACCAGGTCAGCCCCAGCATTTT
- | TRBJ2-2 | TRBV20-1 | - | 10 | CSAYTGELFF | TGCAGTGCCTACACCGGGGAGCTGTTTTTT
TRBD2 | TRBJ2-7 | TRBV29-1 | - | 12 | CSVLAGGYEQYF | TGCAGCGTTTTAGCGGGAGGCTACGAGCAGTACTTC